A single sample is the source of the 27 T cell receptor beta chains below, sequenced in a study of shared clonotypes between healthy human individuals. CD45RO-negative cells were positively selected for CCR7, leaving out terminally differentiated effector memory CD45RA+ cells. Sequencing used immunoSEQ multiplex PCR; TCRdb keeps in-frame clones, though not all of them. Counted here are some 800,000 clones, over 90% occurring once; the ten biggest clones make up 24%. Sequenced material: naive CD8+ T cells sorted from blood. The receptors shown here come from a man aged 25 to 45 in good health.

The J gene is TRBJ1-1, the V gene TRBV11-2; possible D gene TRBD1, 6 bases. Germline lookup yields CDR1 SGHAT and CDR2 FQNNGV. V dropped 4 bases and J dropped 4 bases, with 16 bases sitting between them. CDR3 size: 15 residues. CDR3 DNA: TGTGCCAGCAGCTCCCAACAGGGTCTGAGCACTGAAGCTTTCTTT. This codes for CASSSQQGLSTEAFF. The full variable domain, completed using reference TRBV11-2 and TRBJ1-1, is EAGVAQSPRYKIIEKRQSVAFWCNPISGHATLYWYQQILGQGPKLLIQFQNNGVVDDSQLPKDRFSAERLKGVDSTLKIQPAKLEDSAVYLCASSSQQGLSTEAFFGQGTRLTVV.

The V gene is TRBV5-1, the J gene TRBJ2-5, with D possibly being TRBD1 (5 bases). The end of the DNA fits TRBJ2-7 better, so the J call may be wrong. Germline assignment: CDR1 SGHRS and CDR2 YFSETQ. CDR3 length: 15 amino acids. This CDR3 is CASSFRGARGYEQYF. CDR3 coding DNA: TGCGCCAGCAGCTTTAGGGGCGCTAGGGGCTACGAGCAGTACTTC.

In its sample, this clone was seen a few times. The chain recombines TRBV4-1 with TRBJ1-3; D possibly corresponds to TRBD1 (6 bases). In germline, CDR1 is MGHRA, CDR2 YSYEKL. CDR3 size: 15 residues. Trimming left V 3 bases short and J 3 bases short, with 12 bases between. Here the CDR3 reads CASSHRAGDGNTIYF. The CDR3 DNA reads TGCGCCAGCAGCCACCGAGCAGGGGATGGAAACACCATATATTTT.

The CDR3 loop is CASSLAVETQYF. CDR3 DNA sequence: TGTGCCAGCAGCTTAGCCGTGGAGACCCAGTACTTC. The J gene is TRBJ2-5, the V gene TRBV11-2; D not certain. In germline, CDR1 is SGHAT, CDR2 FQNNGV. This CDR3 comprises 12 residues. V lost 1 base to trimming and J lost 5 bases, with 5 bases between them.

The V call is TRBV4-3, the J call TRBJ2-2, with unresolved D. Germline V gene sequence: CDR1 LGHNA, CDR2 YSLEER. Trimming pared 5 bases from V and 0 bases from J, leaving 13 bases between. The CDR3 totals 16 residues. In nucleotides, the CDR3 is TGCGCCAGCAGCGAAAGCGCGCAGGCGAACACCGGGGAGCTGTTTTTT. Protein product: CASSESAQANTGELFF.

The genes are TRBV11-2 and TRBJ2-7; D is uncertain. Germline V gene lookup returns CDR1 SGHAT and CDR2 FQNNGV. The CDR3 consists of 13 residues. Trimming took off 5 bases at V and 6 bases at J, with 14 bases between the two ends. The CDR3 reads CASSPEVVSEQYF. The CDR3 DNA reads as TGTGCCAGCAGCCCTGAGGTTGTGTCCGAGCAGTACTTC. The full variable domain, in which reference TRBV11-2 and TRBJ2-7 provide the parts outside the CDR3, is EAGVAQSPRYKIIEKRQSVAFWCNPISGHATLYWYQQILGQGPKLLIQFQNNGVVDDSQLPKDRFSAERLKGVDSTLKIQPAKLEDSAVYLCASSPEVVSEQYFGPGTRLTVT.

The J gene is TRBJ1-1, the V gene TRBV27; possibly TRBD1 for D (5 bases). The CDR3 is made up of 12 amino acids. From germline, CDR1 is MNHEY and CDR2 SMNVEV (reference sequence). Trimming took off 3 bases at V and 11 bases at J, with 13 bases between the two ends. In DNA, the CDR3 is TGTGCCAGCAGTTTGGGGGGAGGAGAGGCTTTCTTT. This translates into CASSLGGGEAFF.

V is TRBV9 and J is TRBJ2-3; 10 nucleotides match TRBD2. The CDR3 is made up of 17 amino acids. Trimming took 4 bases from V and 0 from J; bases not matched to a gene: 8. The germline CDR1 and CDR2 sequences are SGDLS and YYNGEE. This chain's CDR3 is CASSTLTSGTSTDTQYF. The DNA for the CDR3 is TGTGCCAGCAGCACCCTTACTAGCGGGACTAGCACAGATACGCAGTATTTT.

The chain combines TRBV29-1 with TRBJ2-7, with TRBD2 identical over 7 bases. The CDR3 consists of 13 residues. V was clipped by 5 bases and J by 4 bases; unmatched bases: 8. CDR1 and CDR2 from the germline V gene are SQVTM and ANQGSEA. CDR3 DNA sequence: TGCAGCGTTTTGGCGGGAGCGGGGTACGAGCAGTACTTC. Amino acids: CSVLAGAGYEQYF.

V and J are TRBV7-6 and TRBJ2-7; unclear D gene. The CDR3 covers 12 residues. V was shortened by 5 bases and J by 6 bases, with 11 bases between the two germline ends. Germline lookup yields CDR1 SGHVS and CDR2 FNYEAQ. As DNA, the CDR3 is TGTGCCAGCAGCCCCGGCCCCTCCGAGCAGTACTTC. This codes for CASSPGPSEQYF.

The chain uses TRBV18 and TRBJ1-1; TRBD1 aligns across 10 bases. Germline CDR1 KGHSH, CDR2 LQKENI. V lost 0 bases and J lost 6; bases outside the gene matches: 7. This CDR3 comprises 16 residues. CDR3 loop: CASSPPDRTGGSEAFF. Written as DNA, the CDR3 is TGTGCCAGCTCACCACCTGATCGGACAGGGGGGTCTGAAGCTTTCTTT.

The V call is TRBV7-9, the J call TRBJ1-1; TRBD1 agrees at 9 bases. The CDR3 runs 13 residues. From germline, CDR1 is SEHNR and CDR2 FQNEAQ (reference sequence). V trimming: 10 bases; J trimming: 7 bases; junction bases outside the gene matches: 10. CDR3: CAMSRQGGDEAFF. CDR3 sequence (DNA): TGTGCCATGTCACGACAGGGGGGCGATGAAGCTTTCTTT. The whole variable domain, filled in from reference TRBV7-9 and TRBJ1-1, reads DTGVSQNPRHKITKRGQNVTFRCDPISEHNRLYWYRQTLGQGPEFLTYFQNEAQLEKSRLLSDRFSAERPKGSFSTLEIQRTEQGDSAMYLCAMSRQGGDEAFFGQGTRLTVV.

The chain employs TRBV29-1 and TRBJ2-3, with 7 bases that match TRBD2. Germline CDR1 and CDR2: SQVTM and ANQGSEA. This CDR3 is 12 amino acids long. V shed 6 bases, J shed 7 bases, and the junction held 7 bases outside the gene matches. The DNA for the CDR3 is TGCAGCGTCGATGGAGCGGGAAATACGCAGTATTTT. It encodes CSVDGAGNTQYF.

CDR3 nucleotides: TGTGCCAGCAGCGTCGGGGGACTAGCGGATATAGCCTACGAGCAGTACTTC. Its protein is CASSVGGLADIAYEQYF. The J gene is TRBJ2-7, the V gene TRBV9, with 11 nucleotides matching TRBD2. The CDR3 runs 17 residues. Germline CDR1 and CDR2: SGDLS and YYNGEE. The V gene end was trimmed by 2 bases and the J gene end by 2 bases; junction bases not matched to a gene: 9.

This chain's CDR3 is CASSPPDKAPYEQYF. The CDR3 DNA is TGTGCCAGCAGCCCCCCAGACAAGGCTCCCTACGAGCAGTACTTC. This chain connects TRBV7-9 to TRBJ2-7; D is unclear. The V end was cut by 5 bases, the J end by 2 bases, with 16 bases between. Per the germline V gene, CDR1 is SEHNR and CDR2 is FQNEAQ (reference sequence). This CDR3 has 15 amino acids.

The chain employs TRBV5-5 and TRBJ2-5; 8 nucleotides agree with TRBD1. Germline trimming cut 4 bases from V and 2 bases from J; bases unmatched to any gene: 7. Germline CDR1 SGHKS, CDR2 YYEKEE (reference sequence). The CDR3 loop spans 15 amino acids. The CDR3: CASSPPDRGQETQYF. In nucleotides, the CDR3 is TGTGCCAGCAGCCCACCAGACAGGGGTCAAGAGACCCAGTACTTC.

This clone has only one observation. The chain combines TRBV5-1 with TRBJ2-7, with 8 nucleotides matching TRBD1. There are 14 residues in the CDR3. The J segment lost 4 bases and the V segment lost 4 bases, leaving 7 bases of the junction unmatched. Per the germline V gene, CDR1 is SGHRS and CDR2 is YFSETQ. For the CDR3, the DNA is TGCGCCAGCAGCATCGACAGACAGGGGTACGAGCAGTACTTC. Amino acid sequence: CASSIDRQGYEQYF.

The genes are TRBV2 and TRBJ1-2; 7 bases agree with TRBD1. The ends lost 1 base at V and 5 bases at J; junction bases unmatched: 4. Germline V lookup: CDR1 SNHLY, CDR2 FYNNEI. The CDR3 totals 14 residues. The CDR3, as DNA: TGTGCCAGCAGTGAAGGAGGGGGCGTTTATGGCTACACCTTC. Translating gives CASSEGGGVYGYTF.

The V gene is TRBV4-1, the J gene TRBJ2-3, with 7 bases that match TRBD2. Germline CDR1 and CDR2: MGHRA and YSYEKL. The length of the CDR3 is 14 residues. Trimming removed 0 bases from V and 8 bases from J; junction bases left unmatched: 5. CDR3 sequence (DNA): TGCGCCAGCAGCCAAGAGGCGGGGGAACTTACGCAGTATTTT. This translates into CASSQEAGELTQYF.

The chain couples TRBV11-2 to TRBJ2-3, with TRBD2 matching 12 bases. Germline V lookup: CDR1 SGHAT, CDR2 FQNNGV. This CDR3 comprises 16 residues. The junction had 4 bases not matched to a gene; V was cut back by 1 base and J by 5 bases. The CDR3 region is CASSLGLAGAEDTQYF. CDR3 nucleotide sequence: TGTGCCAGCAGCTTAGGACTAGCGGGAGCAGAAGATACGCAGTATTTT.

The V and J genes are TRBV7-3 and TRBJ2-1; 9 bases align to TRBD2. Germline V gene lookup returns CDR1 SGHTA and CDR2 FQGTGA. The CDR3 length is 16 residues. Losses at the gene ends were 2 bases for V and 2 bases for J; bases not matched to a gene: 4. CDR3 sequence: CASSLSGGRAYNEQFF. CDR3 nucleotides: TGTGCCAGCAGCTTATCGGGCGGGAGGGCCTACAATGAGCAGTTCTTC. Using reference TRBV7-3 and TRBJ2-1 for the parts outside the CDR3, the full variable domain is GAGVSQTPSNKVTEKGKYVELRCDPISGHTALYWYRQSLGQGPEFLIYFQGTGAADDSGLPNDRFFAVRPEGSVSTLKIQRTERGDSAVYLCASSLSGGRAYNEQFFGPGTRLTVL.

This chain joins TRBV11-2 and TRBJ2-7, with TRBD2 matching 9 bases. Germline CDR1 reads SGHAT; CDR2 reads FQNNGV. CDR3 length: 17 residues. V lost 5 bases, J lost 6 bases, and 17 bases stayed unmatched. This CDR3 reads CASSTPAISGSLFEQYF. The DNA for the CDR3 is TGTGCCAGCAGCACTCCCGCGATTAGCGGGAGTCTTTTCGAGCAGTACTTC.

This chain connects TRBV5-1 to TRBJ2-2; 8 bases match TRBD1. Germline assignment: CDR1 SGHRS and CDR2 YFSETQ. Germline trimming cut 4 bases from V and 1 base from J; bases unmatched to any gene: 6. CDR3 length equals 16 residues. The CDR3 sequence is CASSNSGTGNTGELFF. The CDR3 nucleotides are TGCGCCAGCAGCAACTCCGGGACAGGGAACACCGGGGAGCTGTTTTTT.

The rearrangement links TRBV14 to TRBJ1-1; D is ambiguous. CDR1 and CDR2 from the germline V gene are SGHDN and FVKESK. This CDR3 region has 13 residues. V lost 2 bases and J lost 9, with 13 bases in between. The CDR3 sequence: CASSQHRTAKAFF. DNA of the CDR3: TGTGCCAGCAGCCAACACCGGACGGCAAAAGCTTTCTTT.

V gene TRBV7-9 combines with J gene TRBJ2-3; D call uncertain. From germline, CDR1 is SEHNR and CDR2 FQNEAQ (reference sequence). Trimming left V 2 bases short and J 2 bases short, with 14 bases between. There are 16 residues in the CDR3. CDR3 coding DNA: TGTGCCAGCAGCTTAAAAGGAATGGGGAACACAGATACGCAGTATTTT. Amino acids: CASSLKGMGNTDTQYF.

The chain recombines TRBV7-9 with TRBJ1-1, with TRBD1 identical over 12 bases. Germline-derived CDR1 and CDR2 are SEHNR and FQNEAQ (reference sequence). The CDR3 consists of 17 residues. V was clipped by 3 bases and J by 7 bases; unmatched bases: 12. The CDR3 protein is CASSLGDRGPAGLEAFF. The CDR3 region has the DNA TGTGCCAGCAGCTTGGGGGACAGGGGGCCAGCGGGCCTTGAAGCTTTCTTT.

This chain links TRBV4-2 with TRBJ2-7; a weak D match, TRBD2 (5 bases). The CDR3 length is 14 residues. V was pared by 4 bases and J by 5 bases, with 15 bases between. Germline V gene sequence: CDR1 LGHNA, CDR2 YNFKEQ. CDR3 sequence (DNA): TGTGCCAGCAGCCCGCAAGGGCTAGCCCACGAGCAGTACTTC. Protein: CASSPQGLAHEQYF.